This entry is about one T cell receptor (beta chain). These data are taken from a study of shared clonotypes between healthy human individuals. TCRdb's table, derived via immunoSEQ multiplex PCR, lists solely in-frame clones and lacks some. Among under 2.5 million clones listed, 85% to 95% were seen once. Sample: naive CD4+ T cells from PBMCs. The subset here: CD45RA+ positively selected. The sequence was collected from a young man in good health. Some clones in this sample may be carry-over from other donors' samples.

This CDR3 reads CASSFRFAAGANEQFF. The CDR3 DNA reads as TGTGCCAGCAGCTTCCGGTTCGCAGCGGGAGCCAATGAGCAGTTCTTC. The rearrangement links TRBV11-2 to TRBJ2-1; 8 bases are a match to TRBD2. The CDR3 contains 16 residues. Germline CDR1 and CDR2: SGHAT and FQNNGV. V was clipped by 3 bases and J by 6 bases; unmatched bases: 10.